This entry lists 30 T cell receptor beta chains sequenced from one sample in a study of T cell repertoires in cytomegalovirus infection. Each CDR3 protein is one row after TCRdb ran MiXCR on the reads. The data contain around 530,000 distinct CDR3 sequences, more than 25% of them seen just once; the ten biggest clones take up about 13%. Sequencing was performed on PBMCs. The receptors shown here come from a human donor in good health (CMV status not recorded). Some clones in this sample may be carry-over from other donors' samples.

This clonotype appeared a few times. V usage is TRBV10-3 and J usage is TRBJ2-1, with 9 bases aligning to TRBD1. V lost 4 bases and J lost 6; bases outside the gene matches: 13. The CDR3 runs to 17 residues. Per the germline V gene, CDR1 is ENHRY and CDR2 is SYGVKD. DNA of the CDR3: TGTGCCATCAGTGGACGAAAAACAGGGGGCGTAATCAATGAGCAGTTCTTC. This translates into CAISGRKTGGVINEQFF.

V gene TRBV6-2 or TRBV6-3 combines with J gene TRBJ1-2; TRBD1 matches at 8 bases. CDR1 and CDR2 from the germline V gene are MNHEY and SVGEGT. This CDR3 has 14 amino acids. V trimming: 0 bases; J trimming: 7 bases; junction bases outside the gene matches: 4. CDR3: CASSYSTGGSGYTF. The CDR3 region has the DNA TGTGCCAGCAGTTACTCTACAGGGGGATCTGGCTACACCTTC.

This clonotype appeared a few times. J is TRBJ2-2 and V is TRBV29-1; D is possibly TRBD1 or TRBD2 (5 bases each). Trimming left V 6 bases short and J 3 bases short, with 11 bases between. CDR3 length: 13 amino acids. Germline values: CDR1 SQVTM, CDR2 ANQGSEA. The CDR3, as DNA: TGCAGCGTAACCGGGACCTACACCGGGGAGCTGTTTTTT. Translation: CSVTGTYTGELFF.

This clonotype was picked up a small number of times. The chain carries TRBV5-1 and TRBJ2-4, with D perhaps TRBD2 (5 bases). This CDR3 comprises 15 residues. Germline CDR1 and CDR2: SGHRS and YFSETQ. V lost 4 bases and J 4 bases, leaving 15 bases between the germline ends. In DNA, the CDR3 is TGCGCCAGCAGCGACCCACTCAGCGGTAAAAACATTCAGTACTTC. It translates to CASSDPLSGKNIQYF.

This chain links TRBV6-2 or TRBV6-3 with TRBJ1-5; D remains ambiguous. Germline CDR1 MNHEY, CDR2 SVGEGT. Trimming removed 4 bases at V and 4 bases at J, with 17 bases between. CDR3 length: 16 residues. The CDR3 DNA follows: TGTGCCAGCAGTTCCGACTGGGGAGGGTGGAATCAGCCCCAGCATTTT. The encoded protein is CASSSDWGGWNQPQHF.

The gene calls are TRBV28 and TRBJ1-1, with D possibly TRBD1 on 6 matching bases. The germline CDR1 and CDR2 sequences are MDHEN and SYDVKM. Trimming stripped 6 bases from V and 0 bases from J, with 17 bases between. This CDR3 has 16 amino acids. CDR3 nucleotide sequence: TGTGCCAGCAGACTAACAGGGCCACCCATGAACACTGAAGCTTTCTTT. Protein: CASRLTGPPMNTEAFF.

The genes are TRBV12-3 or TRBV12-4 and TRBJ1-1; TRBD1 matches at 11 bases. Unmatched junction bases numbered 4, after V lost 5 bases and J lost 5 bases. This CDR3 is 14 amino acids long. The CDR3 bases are TGTGCCAGCAGTGGACAGGGGGCATGGACTGAAGCTTTCTTT. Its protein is CASSGQGAWTEAFF.

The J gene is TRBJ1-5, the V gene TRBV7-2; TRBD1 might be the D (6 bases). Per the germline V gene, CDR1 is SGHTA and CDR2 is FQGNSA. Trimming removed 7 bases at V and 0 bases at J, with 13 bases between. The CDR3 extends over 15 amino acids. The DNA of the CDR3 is TGTGCCAGCAACGCAGGGGTATTTAGCAATCAGCCCCAGCATTTT. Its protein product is CASNAGVFSNQPQHF.

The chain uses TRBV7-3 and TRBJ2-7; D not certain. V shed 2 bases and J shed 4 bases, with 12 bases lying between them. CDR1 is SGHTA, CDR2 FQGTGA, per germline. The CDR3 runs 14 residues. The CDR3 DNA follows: TGTGCCAGCAGCTTAGGACCTCCCGTGTACGAGCAGTACTTC. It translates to CASSLGPPVYEQYF.

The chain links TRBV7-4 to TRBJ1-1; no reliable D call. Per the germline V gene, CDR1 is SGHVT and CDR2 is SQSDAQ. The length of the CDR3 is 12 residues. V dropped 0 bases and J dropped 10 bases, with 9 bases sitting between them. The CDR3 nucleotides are TGTGCCAGCAGCTTAGCCGGGCGGGGAGCTTTCTTT. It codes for CASSLAGRGAFF. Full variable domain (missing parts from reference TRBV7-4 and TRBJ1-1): GAGVSQSPRYKVAKRGRDVALRCDSISGHVTLYWYRQTLGQGSEVLTYSQSDAQRDKSGRPSGRFSAERPERSVSTLKIQRTEQGDSAVYLCASSLAGRGAFFGQGTRLTVV.

The chain's CDR3 is CASSLTASARETQYF. CDR3 in DNA: TGTGCCAGCAGCTTAACGGCTAGCGCTCGCGAGACCCAGTACTTC. This sequence joins TRBV7-2 and TRBJ2-5, with TRBD2 as a possible D gene (6 bases). The V end was cut by 2 bases, the J end by 5 bases, with 15 bases between. There are 15 residues in the CDR3. Germline CDR1 and CDR2: SGHTA and FQGNSA.

In nucleotides, the CDR3 is TGTGCCAGCAGTAACCGACCGGCAGGTTCACCCCTCCACTTT. Amino acids: CASSNRPAGSPLHF. V gene TRBV27 combines with J gene TRBJ1-6, with D hard to call. Trimming took 5 bases from V and 9 from J, leaving 14 bases between them. CDR1 and CDR2 (germline): MNHEY, SMNVEV (reference sequence). The CDR3 runs to 14 residues.

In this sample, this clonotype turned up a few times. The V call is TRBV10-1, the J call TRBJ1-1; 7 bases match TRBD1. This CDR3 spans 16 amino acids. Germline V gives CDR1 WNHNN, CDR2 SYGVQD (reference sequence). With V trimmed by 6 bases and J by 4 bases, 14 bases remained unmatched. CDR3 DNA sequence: TGCGCCAGCAGCGAACAGGGGCTGGGATCGAGCACTGAAGCTTTCTTT. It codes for CASSEQGLGSSTEAFF.

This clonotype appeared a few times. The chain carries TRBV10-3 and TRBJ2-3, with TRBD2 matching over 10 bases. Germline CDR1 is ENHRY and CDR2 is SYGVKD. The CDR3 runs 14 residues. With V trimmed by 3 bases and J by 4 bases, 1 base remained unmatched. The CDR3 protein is CAISDGTSADTQYF. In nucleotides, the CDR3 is TGTGCCATCAGTGACGGGACTAGCGCAGATACGCAGTATTTT.

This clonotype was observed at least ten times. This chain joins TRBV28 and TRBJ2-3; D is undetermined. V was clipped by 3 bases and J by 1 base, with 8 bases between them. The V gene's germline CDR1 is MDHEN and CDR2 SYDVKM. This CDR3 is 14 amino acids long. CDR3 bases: TGTGCCAGCAGTTTTTTATCTGGCACAGATACGCAGTATTTT. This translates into CASSFLSGTDTQYF.

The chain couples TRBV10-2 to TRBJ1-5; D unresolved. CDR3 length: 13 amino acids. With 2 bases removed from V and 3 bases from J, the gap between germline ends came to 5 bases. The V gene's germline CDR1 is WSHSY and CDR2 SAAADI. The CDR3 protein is CASSENTNQPQHF. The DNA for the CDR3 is TGCGCCAGCAGTGAGAACACCAATCAGCCCCAGCATTTT.

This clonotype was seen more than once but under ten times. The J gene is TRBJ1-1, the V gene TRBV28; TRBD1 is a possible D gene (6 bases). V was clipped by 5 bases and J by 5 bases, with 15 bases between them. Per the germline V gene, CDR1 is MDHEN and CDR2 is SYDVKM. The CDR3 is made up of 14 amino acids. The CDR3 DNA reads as TGTGCCAGCAGTCTTCCAGGGGTTTATACTGAAGCTTTCTTT. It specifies CASSLPGVYTEAFF.

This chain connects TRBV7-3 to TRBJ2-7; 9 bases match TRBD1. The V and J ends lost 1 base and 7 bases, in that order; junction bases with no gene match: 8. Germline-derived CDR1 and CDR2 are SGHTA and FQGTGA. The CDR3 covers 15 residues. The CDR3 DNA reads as TGTGCCAGCAGCTTAATGGGACAGGGTCTTGGGGAGCAGTACTTC. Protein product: CASSLMGQGLGEQYF.

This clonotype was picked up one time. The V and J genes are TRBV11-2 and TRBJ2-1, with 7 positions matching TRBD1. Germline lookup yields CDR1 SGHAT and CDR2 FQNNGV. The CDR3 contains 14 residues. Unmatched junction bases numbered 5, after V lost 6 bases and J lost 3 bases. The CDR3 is CASRGRDSYNEQFF. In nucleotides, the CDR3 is TGTGCCAGCAGGGGCAGGGACAGCTACAATGAGCAGTTCTTC.

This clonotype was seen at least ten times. The CDR3 reads CASSSEPFRAGEETQYF. CDR3 in DNA: TGTGCCAGCAGCTCGGAACCCTTTCGGGCGGGAGAGGAGACCCAGTACTTC. The rearrangement links TRBV7-2 to TRBJ2-5, with TRBD2 matching over 7 bases. This CDR3 has 17 amino acids. CDR1 is SGHTA, CDR2 FQGNSA, per germline. J lost 5 bases, V lost 4 bases, and 16 bases had no gene match.

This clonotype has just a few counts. CDR3 sequence (DNA): TGTGCCAGCAGCCATAATGCAGATACGCAGTATTTT. Its translation is CASSHNADTQYF. J is TRBJ2-3 and V is TRBV3-1; D not resolved. Trimming removed 3 bases from V and 4 bases from J, with 5 bases in between. Germline V gene lookup returns CDR1 LGHDT and CDR2 YNNKEL (reference sequence). The length of the CDR3 is 12 residues.

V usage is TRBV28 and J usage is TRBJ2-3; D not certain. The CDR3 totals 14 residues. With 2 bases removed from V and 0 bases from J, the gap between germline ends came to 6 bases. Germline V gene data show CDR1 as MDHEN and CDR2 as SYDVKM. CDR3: CASSLKLSTDTQYF. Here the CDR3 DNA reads TGTGCCAGCAGTTTAAAACTAAGCACAGATACGCAGTATTTT.

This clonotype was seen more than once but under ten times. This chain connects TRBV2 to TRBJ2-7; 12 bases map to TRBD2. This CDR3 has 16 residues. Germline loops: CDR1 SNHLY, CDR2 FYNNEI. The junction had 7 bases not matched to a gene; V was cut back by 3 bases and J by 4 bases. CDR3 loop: CASSEALAGGPYEQYV. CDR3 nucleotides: TGTGCCAGCAGTGAGGCACTAGCGGGAGGCCCATACGAGCAGTACGTC.

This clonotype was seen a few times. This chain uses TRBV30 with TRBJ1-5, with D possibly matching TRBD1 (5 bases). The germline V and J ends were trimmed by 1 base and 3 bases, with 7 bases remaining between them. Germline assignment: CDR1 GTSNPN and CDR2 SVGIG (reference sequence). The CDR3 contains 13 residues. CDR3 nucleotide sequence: TGTGCCTGGAGTGGGGGGGACAATCAGCCCCAGCATTTT. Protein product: CAWSGGDNQPQHF. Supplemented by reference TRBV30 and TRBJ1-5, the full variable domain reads SQTIHQWPATLVQPVGSPLSLECTVEGTSNPNLYWYRQAAGRGLQLLFYSVGIGQISSEVPQNLSASRPQDRQFILSSKKLLLSDSGFYLCAWSGGDNQPQHFGDGTRLSIL.

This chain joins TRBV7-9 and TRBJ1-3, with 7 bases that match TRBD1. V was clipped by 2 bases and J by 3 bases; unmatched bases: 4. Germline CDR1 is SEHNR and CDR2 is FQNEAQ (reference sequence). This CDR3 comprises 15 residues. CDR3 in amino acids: CASSLPTGLGNTIYF. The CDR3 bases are TGTGCCAGCAGCTTACCGACAGGGCTTGGAAACACCATATATTTT.

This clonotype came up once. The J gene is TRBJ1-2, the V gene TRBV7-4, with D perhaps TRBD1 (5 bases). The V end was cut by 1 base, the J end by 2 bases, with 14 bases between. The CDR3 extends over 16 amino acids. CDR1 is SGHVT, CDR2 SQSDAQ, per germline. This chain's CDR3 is CASSLEGRTPNYGYTF. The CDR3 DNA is TGTGCCAGCAGCTTAGAGGGGAGGACTCCAAACTATGGCTACACCTTC.

Written as DNA, the CDR3 is TGTGCCAGCAGGCAACTAGGGGGCATTCAGTACTTC. This codes for CASRQLGGIQYF. The chain links TRBV27 to TRBJ2-4, with a possible D match to TRBD1 (6 bases). This CDR3 is 12 amino acids long. V lost 6 bases, J lost 9 bases, and 12 bases lay in between. Looked up from germline, CDR1 is MNHEY and CDR2 is SMNVEV (reference sequence).

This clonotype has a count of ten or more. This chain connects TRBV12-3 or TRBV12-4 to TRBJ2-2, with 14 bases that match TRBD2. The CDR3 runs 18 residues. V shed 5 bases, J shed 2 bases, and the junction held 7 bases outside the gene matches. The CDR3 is CASSPGTSGSINTGELFF. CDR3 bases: TGTGCCAGCAGTCCCGGGACTAGCGGGAGTATAAACACCGGGGAGCTGTTTTTT.

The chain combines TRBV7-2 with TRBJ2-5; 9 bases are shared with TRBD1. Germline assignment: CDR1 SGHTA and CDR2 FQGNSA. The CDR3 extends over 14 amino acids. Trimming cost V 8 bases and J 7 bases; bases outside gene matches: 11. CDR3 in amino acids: CASGWGQGTGTQYF. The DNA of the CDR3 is TGTGCCAGCGGCTGGGGACAGGGCACTGGGACCCAGTACTTC.

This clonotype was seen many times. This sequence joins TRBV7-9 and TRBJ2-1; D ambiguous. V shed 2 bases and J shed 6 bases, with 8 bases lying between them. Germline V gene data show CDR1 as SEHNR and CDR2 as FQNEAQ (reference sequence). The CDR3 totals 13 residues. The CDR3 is CASSLRASNEQFF. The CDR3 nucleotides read TGTGCCAGCAGCTTAAGGGCTAGCAATGAGCAGTTCTTC.